This is a list of T cell receptor beta chains from one sample in a study of blood T cell repertoires in COVID-19. The data were produced by immunoSEQ multiplex PCR, yet TCRdb's version contains in-frame clones alone and is incomplete. The sample shows 150,000 to 200,000 clones, more than 70% of them seen only once. Sequenced input: peripheral blood. Receptors originate from a woman under 40 with acute or convalescent COVID-19. The CDR3 runs from the conserved cysteine through the conserved F or W. Fields, in order: clone size, J gene, V gene, D gene, CDR3 protein, CDR3 DNA. A D gene is named only where the DNA matches it firmly. Expanded clones are given a class, and other clones once, few, many or no size at all.

abundance: few
j_gene: TRBJ1-1
v_gene: TRBV2
d_gene: NA
CDR3aa: CASRFPTNSSLNTEAFF
CDR3nt: TGTGCCAGCAGGTTTCCGACGAACAGCAGCCTGAACACTGAAGCTTTCTTT

abundance: NA
j_gene: TRBJ2-7
v_gene: TRBV29-1
d_gene: NA
CDR3aa: CSVGAGSYEQYF
CDR3nt: TGCAGCGTGGGGGCCGGGTCCTACGAGCAGTACTTC

abundance: NA
j_gene: TRBJ1-1
v_gene: TRBV10-1
d_gene: TRBD1
CDR3aa: CASSPDRGHMGAFF
CDR3nt: TGCGCCAGCAGTCCCGACAGGGGGCACATGGGAGCTTTCTTT

abundance: NA
j_gene: TRBJ2-3
v_gene: TRBV28
d_gene: TRBD2
CDR3aa: CASNSGGVTDTQYF
CDR3nt: TGTGCCAGCAACTCGGGGGGTGTCACAGATACGCAGTATTTT

abundance: once
j_gene: TRBJ1-2
v_gene: TRBV28
d_gene: TRBD1
CDR3aa: CASSRQGYYGYTF
CDR3nt: TGTGCCAGCAGTAGACAGGGATACTATGGCTACACCTTC

abundance: NA
j_gene: TRBJ1-4
v_gene: TRBV10-3
d_gene: NA
CDR3aa: CAISDSTNEKLFF
CDR3nt: TGTGCCATCAGCGACTCAACTAATGAAAAACTGTTTTTT

abundance: NA
j_gene: TRBJ2-3
v_gene: TRBV2
d_gene: TRBD2
CDR3aa: CASPPLAGNMDTQYF
CDR3nt: TGTGCCAGCCCCCCCTTAGCGGGAAATATGGATACGCAGTATTTT

abundance: NA
j_gene: TRBJ2-1
v_gene: TRBV3-1/TRBV3-2
d_gene: NA
CDR3aa: CASSPPRLTVSNEQFF
CDR3nt: TGTGCCAGCAGCCCACCCAGACTAACGGTCAGCAATGAGCAGTTCTTC

abundance: NA
j_gene: TRBJ2-1
v_gene: TRBV7-9
d_gene: NA
CDR3aa: CASSVSGSYWEQFF
CDR3nt: TGTGCCAGCAGCGTTAGCGGATCCTACTGGGAGCAGTTCTTC

abundance: NA
j_gene: TRBJ2-7
v_gene: TRBV20-1
d_gene: TRBD2
CDR3aa: CSAGGGYEQYF
CDR3nt: TGCAGTGCAGGCGGGGGCTACGAGCAGTACTTC

abundance: NA
j_gene: TRBJ1-1
v_gene: TRBV5-1
d_gene: NA
CDR3aa: CASSLQGNTEAFF
CDR3nt: TGCGCCAGCAGCTTACAGGGCAACACTGAAGCTTTCTTT

abundance: NA
j_gene: TRBJ2-3
v_gene: TRBV6-5
d_gene: TRBD1
CDR3aa: CASSGQGQDTQYF
CDR3nt: TGTGCCAGCAGCGGACAGGGGCAAGATACGCAGTATTTT

abundance: NA
j_gene: TRBJ1-3
v_gene: TRBV5-1
d_gene: NA
CDR3aa: CASTVLDTIYF
CDR3nt: TGCGCCAGCACGGTCCTGGACACCATATATTTT

abundance: NA
j_gene: TRBJ2-1
v_gene: TRBV6-1
d_gene: TRBD2
CDR3aa: CASSDLAGGEQFF
CDR3nt: TGTGCCAGCAGTGACCTAGCGGGAGGGGAGCAGTTCTTC

abundance: NA
j_gene: TRBJ2-7
v_gene: TRBV6-5
d_gene: TRBD1
CDR3aa: CASSYSTGGVYEQYF
CDR3nt: TGTGCCAGCAGTTACTCTACAGGGGGCGTCTACGAGCAGTACTTC

abundance: NA
j_gene: TRBJ2-1
v_gene: TRBV6-6
d_gene: TRBD2
CDR3aa: CASSTSDYNEQFF
CDR3nt: TGTGCCAGCAGTACTAGCGACTACAATGAGCAGTTCTTC

abundance: NA
j_gene: TRBJ2-1
v_gene: TRBV5-8
d_gene: TRBD2
CDR3aa: CASSLAAAGGHNEQFF
CDR3nt: TGTGCCAGCAGCTTGGCTGCCGCGGGAGGTCACAATGAGCAGTTCTTC

abundance: NA
j_gene: TRBJ2-7
v_gene: TRBV19
d_gene: TRBD1
CDR3aa: CASSMGTGPLDEQYF
CDR3nt: TGTGCCAGTAGTATGGGGACAGGGCCACTAGACGAGCAGTACTTC

abundance: once
j_gene: TRBJ1-3
v_gene: TRBV3-1/TRBV3-2
d_gene: NA
CDR3aa: CASSQRGSGNTIYF
CDR3nt: TGTGCCAGCAGCCAAAGGGGCTCTGGAAACACCATATATTTT

abundance: NA
j_gene: TRBJ2-3
v_gene: TRBV28
d_gene: TRBD2
CDR3aa: CAAGGTGADTQYF
CDR3nt: TGTGCCGCGGGGGGGACTGGCGCAGATACGCAGTATTTT

abundance: NA
j_gene: TRBJ1-5
v_gene: TRBV6-5
d_gene: NA
CDR3aa: CASRRTVDAPQHF
CDR3nt: TGTGCCAGCAGACGGACAGTCGATGCGCCCCAGCATTTT

abundance: NA
j_gene: TRBJ2-3
v_gene: TRBV6-2/TRBV6-3
d_gene: TRBD2
CDR3aa: CASSYNGLGSTDTQYF
CDR3nt: TGTGCCAGCAGTTACAACGGACTAGGGTCCACAGATACGCAGTATTTT

abundance: NA
j_gene: TRBJ2-1
v_gene: TRBV5-1
d_gene: NA
CDR3aa: CASSLNLVREDEQFF
CDR3nt: TGCGCCAGCAGCTTGAATTTGGTCAGGGAGGATGAGCAGTTCTTC

abundance: NA
j_gene: TRBJ2-1
v_gene: TRBV6-5
d_gene: NA
CDR3aa: CASSSGGGAYNEQFF
CDR3nt: TGTGCCAGCAGTTCGGGTGGCGGAGCGTACAATGAGCAGTTCTTC

abundance: NA
j_gene: TRBJ2-7
v_gene: TRBV9
d_gene: NA
CDR3aa: CASSVLAASYEQYF
CDR3nt: TGTGCCAGCAGCGTCTTAGCGGCCTCCTACGAGCAGTACTTC

abundance: NA
j_gene: TRBJ2-5
v_gene: TRBV29-1
d_gene: NA
CDR3aa: CSVAQGLQETQYF
CDR3nt: TGCAGCGTTGCCCAGGGGCTCCAAGAGACCCAGTACTTC

abundance: NA
j_gene: TRBJ2-3
v_gene: TRBV28
d_gene: TRBD2
CDR3aa: CASGREVWYGDTQYF
CDR3nt: TGTGCCAGCGGGCGGGAGGTCTGGTATGGAGATACGCAGTATTTT

abundance: NA
j_gene: TRBJ1-2
v_gene: TRBV10-3
d_gene: TRBD1
CDR3aa: CAISPTTGSNYGYTF
CDR3nt: TGTGCCATCAGCCCAACGACAGGGTCCAACTATGGCTACACCTTC

abundance: NA
j_gene: TRBJ1-5
v_gene: TRBV28
d_gene: NA
CDR3aa: CASSPRGDQPQHF
CDR3nt: TGTGCCAGCAGTCCCCGGGGGGATCAGCCCCAGCATTTT

abundance: NA
j_gene: TRBJ2-4
v_gene: TRBV29-1
d_gene: TRBD1
CDR3aa: CSVVWTGGDIQYF
CDR3nt: TGCAGCGTTGTTTGGACAGGGGGGGACATTCAGTACTTC

abundance: NA
j_gene: TRBJ1-3
v_gene: TRBV24-1
d_gene: NA
CDR3aa: CATRRKTVF
CDR3nt: TGTGCCACCAGGAGAAAGACAGTTTTT

abundance: NA
j_gene: TRBJ2-2
v_gene: TRBV6-5
d_gene: NA
CDR3aa: CASSYEPRTGELFF
CDR3nt: TGTGCCAGCAGTTACGAACCCCGGACCGGGGAGCTGTTTTTT

abundance: NA
j_gene: TRBJ2-5
v_gene: TRBV6-5
d_gene: TRBD2
CDR3aa: CASSYVREGQETQYF
CDR3nt: TGTGCCAGCAGTTATGTGCGGGAGGGCCAAGAGACCCAGTACTTC

abundance: NA
j_gene: TRBJ1-1
v_gene: TRBV16
d_gene: NA
CDR3aa: CASSQGPSTEAFF
CDR3nt: TGTGCCAGCAGCCAAGGTCCGAGCACTGAAGCTTTCTTT

abundance: NA
j_gene: TRBJ2-5
v_gene: TRBV18
d_gene: NA
CDR3aa: CASSPKRKQETQYF
CDR3nt: TGTGCCAGCTCACCGAAGCGCAAGCAAGAGACCCAGTACTTC

abundance: NA
j_gene: TRBJ1-1
v_gene: TRBV30
d_gene: NA
CDR3aa: CAWSTQGAAFF
CDR3nt: TGTGCCTGGTCTACACAGGGAGCAGCTTTCTTT

abundance: NA
j_gene: TRBJ2-3
v_gene: TRBV2
d_gene: NA
CDR3aa: CASNPLRDSTDTQYF
CDR3nt: TGTGCCAGCAACCCCCTCCGGGATTCGACAGATACGCAGTATTTT

abundance: few
j_gene: TRBJ2-1
v_gene: TRBV14
d_gene: NA
CDR3aa: CASRRGNSYNEQFF
CDR3nt: TGTGCCAGCAGGCGCGGGAACTCCTACAATGAGCAGTTCTTC

abundance: NA
j_gene: TRBJ2-3
v_gene: TRBV7-8
d_gene: TRBD2
CDR3aa: CASSRITSGMFNTQYF
CDR3nt: TGTGCCAGCAGCCGAATTACTAGCGGGATGTTTAATACGCAGTATTTT

abundance: NA
j_gene: TRBJ1-2
v_gene: TRBV29-1
d_gene: NA
CDR3aa: CSAPSPFYGYTF
CDR3nt: TGCAGCGCCCCCTCCCCTTTCTATGGCTACACCTTC

abundance: NA
j_gene: TRBJ2-3
v_gene: TRBV7-9
d_gene: NA
CDR3aa: CASSHREGGTDTQYF
CDR3nt: TGTGCCAGCAGCCACAGGGAGGGAGGCACAGATACGCAGTATTTT

abundance: NA
j_gene: TRBJ2-1
v_gene: TRBV5-1
d_gene: TRBD2
CDR3aa: CASSPPGLAGAEQFF
CDR3nt: TGCGCCAGCAGCCCTCCGGGACTAGCGGGGGCTGAGCAGTTCTTC